Given below is one T cell receptor (beta chain) in context. Its matching antigen is unknown. V lost 1 base, J lost 2 bases, and 12 bases lay in between. The CDR3 extends over 15 amino acids. Germline V CDR1 and CDR2: SGHDT, YYEEEE. The data are from a study of identical twins. All donors were healthy, and all were Caucasian. General study results and limits: Within monozygotic twins, out-of-frame TCR alpha sharing was underestimated by the models.

With template switching, a universal primer site was added, and the cDNA carried unique molecular identifiers. TCRdb itself ran the 5' RACE reads through MiXCR, one entry per CDR3 protein. The sample yields approximately 550,000 distinct CDR3 sequences, approximately 20% seen once. The data were also submitted as part of a second study, on yellow fever vaccine responses in identical twins. Turning to that study: Twins' vaccine T cell response reportedly seemed partly convergent, partly personalized.

The TCR sequence derives from a woman between 18 and 30 years old in good health. This chain uses TRBV5-6 with TRBJ2-5; D call uncertain. Material: CD4+ T cells sorted from blood. This chain's CDR3 is CASSLPSPRQETQYF. The CDR3 DNA is TGTGCCAGCAGCTTGCCCAGCCCGAGACAAGAGACCCAGTACTTC.